This TCR beta chain was recovered during a study of neoadjuvant anti-PD-1 for oral cavity cancer. About the research overall: Patients mostly received three to four biweekly nivolumab doses at 3 mg/kg before surgery. Patients without progression received a fourth nivolumab dose around day 43, then surgical resection on days 50-56. General study findings and limits: Only three patients per response group were TCR-analyzed; validation needed.

About this clone: Its antigen is not identified.

Generated by immunoSEQ multiplex PCR, the TCRdb table keeps only in-frame clones and is missing some. This table holds roughly 16,000 clones, under 70% found once. The source was PBMCs, collected before nivolumab (anti-PD-1) treatment. This receptor was identified in a person aged 40-85 years with oral cavity squamous cell carcinoma.

CDR3 loop: CASRQTSGRSNEQFF. As DNA, the CDR3 is TGTGCCAGCAGGCAAACTAGCGGGAGAAGCAATGAGCAGTTCTTC. The chain recombines TRBV6-5 with TRBJ2-1, with 11 nucleotides matching TRBD2. There are 15 residues in the CDR3. Germline V lookup: CDR1 MNHEY, CDR2 SVGAGI. Trimming removed 6 bases from V and 6 bases from J; junction bases left unmatched: 7.